Listed below are T cell receptor beta chains from one sample, sequenced in a study of blood T cell repertoires in COVID-19. TCRdb's copy holds only in-frame clones and misses some; the assay was immunoSEQ multiplex PCR. This sample yields 200,000 or so clones, of which 84% are seen a single time; around 7% belongs to the top ten. The material sequenced was PBMCs or T cells enriched from blood (not recorded which). The receptors stem from a man aged 35 to 55 who had recovered from COVID-19. The CDR3 runs from the conserved cysteine through the conserved F or W. The D gene is left open where the match is weak. A clone size is listed for some rows: how often the clone was seen (once, few, many), or a class if it is expanded.

size	D	V	J	DNA	CDR3
.	.	TRBV5-1	TRBJ1-2	TGCGCCAGCAGCTTGGGACAGTCCTATGGCTACACCTTC	CASSLGQSYGYTF
.	TRBD1	TRBV2	TRBJ2-7	TGTGCCAGCAGTCGGGACAGGTCAGAGCAGTACTTC	CASSRDRSEQYF
.	.	TRBV6-4	TRBJ2-2	TGTGCCAGCAGTGCCGGGAGCACCGGGGAGCTGTTTTTT	CASSAGSTGELFF
.	TRBD1	TRBV13	TRBJ1-6	TGTGCCAGCAGCTCCTGGGACAGGGGTTCACCCCTCCACTTT	CASSSWDRGSPLHF
.	TRBD1	TRBV14	TRBJ1-2	TGTGCCAGCAGCCAGAACACCGGGACAGGGCACGGTGGCTACACCTTC	CASSQNTGTGHGGYTF
.	TRBD1	TRBV6-5	TRBJ1-1	TGTGCCAGCGGGAGGGACGCACAGGGGGTCACTGAAGCTTTCTTT	CASGRDAQGVTEAFF
.	.	TRBV7-9	TRBJ1-5	TGTGCCAGCAGTTCTTTGAGGGATAGCAATCAGCCCCAGCATTTT	CASSSLRDSNQPQHF
.	.	TRBV4-1	TRBJ1-2	TGCGCCAGCAGCCCAGACCAAGAGTTAAACTATGGCTACACCTTC	CASSPDQELNYGYTF
few	.	TRBV11-2	TRBJ1-1	TGTGCCAGCAGCCCTAATCCTCTGGGCACGAACACTGAAGCTTTCTTT	CASSPNPLGTNTEAFF
.	TRBD1	TRBV11-2	TRBJ1-6	TGTGCCAGCAGCTTAAGAACAGGGGAGGTTGGTTCACCCCTCCACTTT	CASSLRTGEVGSPLHF
.	TRBD1	TRBV5-6	TRBJ2-3	TGTGCCAGCAGCGAACAGGGGGCCCCCACAGATACGCAGTATTTT	CASSEQGAPTDTQYF
.	TRBD2	TRBV6-5	TRBJ2-1	TGTGCCAGCAGTTACAGCGGGGCGGCCTACAATGAGCAGTTCTTC	CASSYSGAAYNEQFF
.	.	TRBV15	TRBJ1-5	TGTGCCACCAGCAGAGAGCGGCCATTTAGTGGCAATCAGCCCCAGCATTTT	CATSRERPFSGNQPQHF
.	TRBD2	TRBV13	TRBJ2-7	TGTGCCAGCAGCTTAGTTGGGGGGGACTACGAGCAGTACTTC	CASSLVGGDYEQYF
.	TRBD1	TRBV11-2	TRBJ1-1	TGTGCCAGCAGCTTCTCCGGGACAGTTGAAGCTTTCTTT	CASSFSGTVEAFF
few	TRBD2	TRBV19	TRBJ2-2	TGTGCCACAAGATCTACGGGGGGGATCCGGACCGGGGAGCTGTTTTTT	CATRSTGGIRTGELFF
few	.	TRBV7-9	TRBJ1-1	TGTGCCAGCGAAATAGGTGAGGGGGCTGAAGCTTTCTTT	CASEIGEGAEAFF
.	TRBD1	TRBV5-1	TRBJ2-5	TGCGCCAGCAGCTTGGTCACAGGGGGCGGGGAGACCCAGTACTTC	CASSLVTGGGETQYF
.	TRBD1	TRBV6-6	TRBJ1-2	TGTGCCAGCAGACTAGGGACAGGGGGCGTCTATGGCTACACCTTC	CASRLGTGGVYGYTF
.	.	TRBV27	TRBJ1-1	TGTGCCAGCAGTCCCGCGGGGGGGATGAACACTGAAGCTTTCTTT	CASSPAGGMNTEAFF
.	.	TRBV2	TRBJ1-2	TGTGCCAGCAGCGAGGTGGGGAGATTATTTGGCTACACCTTC	CASSEVGRLFGYTF
.	TRBD1	TRBV2	TRBJ2-7	TGTGCCAGCAAGACGGGACAGGGCGGCTACGAGCAGTACTTC	CASKTGQGGYEQYF
.	.	TRBV19	TRBJ1-5	TGTGCCAGTTCCCCGGGGGGGGCTGGTCAGCCCCAGCATTTT	CASSPGGAGQPQHF
.	.	TRBV28	TRBJ2-1	TGTGCCAGCACCCTCCAGGGGCGCAATGAGCAGTTCTTC	CASTLQGRNEQFF
.	.	TRBV29-1	TRBJ2-2	TGCAGCGTCCAACAGGGCGCCGGGGAGCTGTTTTTT	CSVQQGAGELFF
.	.	TRBV6-5	TRBJ1-5	TGTGCCAGCAGTTATGGGGCGTTTCAGCCCCAGCATTTT	CASSYGAFQPQHF
.	.	TRBV6-5	TRBJ1-1	TGTGCCAGCAGTCAGGGTGTAAGAACTGAAGCTTTCTTT	CASSQGVRTEAFF
.	TRBD1	TRBV5-1	TRBJ1-3	TGCGCCAGCAGCTTGGGACAGGGGGTAGGAAACACCATATATTTT	CASSLGQGVGNTIYF
.	TRBD1	TRBV27	TRBJ1-5	TGTGCCAGCAGACAGGGGACAGGGCCGGCAGGTCAGCCCCAGCATTTT	CASRQGTGPAGQPQHF
.	.	TRBV27	TRBJ1-1	TGTGCCAGCAGTAAATACTGGACAACCATGAACACTGAAGCTTTCTTT	CASSKYWTTMNTEAFF
once	TRBD2	TRBV30	TRBJ2-1	TGTGCCCGCACTCGGGGGGGGCAGATGTACAATGAGCAGTTCTTC	CARTRGGQMYNEQFF
.	.	TRBV13	TRBJ2-4	TGTGCCAGCAGCCCACCGGGACTTGCAGCCAAAAACATTCAGTACTTC	CASSPPGLAAKNIQYF
.	TRBD1	TRBV18	TRBJ1-4	TGTGCCAGCTCACCACCAACGGGGACAGGGTTTGGAGTTGAAAAACTGTTTTTT	CASSPPTGTGFGVEKLFF
.	.	TRBV6-5	TRBJ1-2	TGTGCCAGCAGTTACTCGAGGCAGCAAAGTGGCTACACCTTC	CASSYSRQQSGYTF
.	.	TRBV27	TRBJ1-5	TGTGCCAGCAGCTCTCGCAGGGCCGGGAGCAATCAGCCCCAGCATTTT	CASSSRRAGSNQPQHF
.	.	TRBV4-1	TRBJ1-1	TGCGCCAGCAGCCAATATCTGTTCGGGATGGTGAGGGCTGAAGCTTTCTTT	CASSQYLFGMVRAEAFF
once	TRBD2	TRBV5-1	TRBJ2-1	TGCGCCAGCAGCTCGAATACTCCCGGGACTAGGTCATACAATGAGCAGTTCTTC	CASSSNTPGTRSYNEQFF
once	.	TRBV19	TRBJ2-1	TGTGCCAGTAGTAAAAGTAGACACCACATCTACAATGAGCAGTTCTTC	CASSKSRHHIYNEQFF
.	.	TRBV9	TRBJ1-1	TGTGCCAGCAGCGTAGGGACAGACCCTGAAGCTTTCTTT	CASSVGTDPEAFF
.	.	TRBV27	TRBJ1-1	TGTGCCAGCAGTTTATCGGGGGCGCTGAGCATGAACACTGAAGCTTTCTTT	CASSLSGALSMNTEAFF
few	TRBD1	TRBV2	TRBJ1-2	TGTGCCAGCACCGAGAACAGGGGTTTTAGGGGCTACACCTTC	CASTENRGFRGYTF
.	.	TRBV4-1	TRBJ2-5	TGCGCCAGCAGCCAAGGTAGCAGGGTAGGGGAGACCCAGTACTTC	CASSQGSRVGETQYF